This T cell receptor (beta chain) stems from a study of cytomegalovirus exposure and HLA in healthy donors. The V and J ends lost 3 bases and 0 bases, in that order; junction bases with no gene match: 2. CDR3 length: 15 residues. The germline gives CDR1 SEHNR, CDR2 FQNEAQ (reference sequence). Both 60 Vbeta primers and 13 Jbeta primers went into the PCR. Assay used: immunoSEQ multiplex PCR; TCRdb lists only in-frame clones, some missing. The sample includes 90,000 to 120,000 clones, about 9.4% of them seen just once. In nominal health when sampled, donors likely had unrecorded immune exposures nonetheless. The study's findings and limits: An ancestry cluster, one associated with Asian ancestry, reportedly showed fewer N-insertions than the roughly 610-donor mean in a later analysis. Analysis was carried out at a later point, and it linked a missense DCLRE1C variant to TCR beta V- and J-gene trimming. Most TCRs appeared rarely, but some public TCRs recurred in many donors.

On this clone itself: Its antigen is still unknown.

Sequencing was performed on PBMCs. The rearrangement links TRBV7-9 to TRBJ2-1, with 7 positions matching TRBD2. The TCR was taken from a man aged 35-49 years in good health and CMV-seropositive. The CDR3: CASSLGEGSYNEQFF. CDR3 nucleotide sequence: TGTGCCAGCAGCTTGGGGGAGGGCTCCTACAATGAGCAGTTCTTC. The entire variable domain, with the rest obtained from reference TRBV7-9 and TRBJ2-1, is as follows: DTGVSQNPRHKITKRGQNVTFRCDPISEHNRLYWYRQTLGQGPEFLTYFQNEAQLEKSRLLSDRFSAERPKGSFSTLEIQRTEQGDSAMYLCASSLGEGSYNEQFFGPGTRLTVL.